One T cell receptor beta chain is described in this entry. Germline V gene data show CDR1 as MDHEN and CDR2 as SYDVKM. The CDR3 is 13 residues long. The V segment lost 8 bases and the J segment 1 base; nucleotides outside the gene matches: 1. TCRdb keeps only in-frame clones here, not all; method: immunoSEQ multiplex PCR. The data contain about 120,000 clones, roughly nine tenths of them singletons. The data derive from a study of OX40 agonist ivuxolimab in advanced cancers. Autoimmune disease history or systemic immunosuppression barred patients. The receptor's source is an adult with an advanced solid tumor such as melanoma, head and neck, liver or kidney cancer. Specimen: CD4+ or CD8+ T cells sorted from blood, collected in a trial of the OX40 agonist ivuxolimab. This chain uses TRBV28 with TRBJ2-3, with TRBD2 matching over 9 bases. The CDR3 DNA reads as TGTGCCAGCCAGCGGGGGGGCACAGATACGCAGTATTTT. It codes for CASQRGGTDTQYF.